This TCR beta chain emerged from a study of T cell changes during pregnancy in multiple sclerosis. Using immunoSEQ multiplex PCR, the repertoire was profiled, and TCRdb retains in-frame clones only, with some absent. The table lists 30,000 to 45,000 clones, 90% to 95% of them singletons. Germline assignment: CDR1 LNHDA and CDR2 SQIVND (reference sequence). J lost 0 bases, V lost 5 bases, and 15 bases had no gene match. The CDR3 sequence is 18 residues long. The sequences come from peripheral blood, collected before pregnancy. The V gene is TRBV19, the J gene TRBJ2-7, with TRBD2 matching 8 bases. The source of this sequence is a female donor with multiple sclerosis, enrolled in a pregnancy study. The CDR3 loop is CASSPGIDPLAASYEQYF. CDR3 in DNA: TGTGCCAGTAGTCCAGGCATCGACCCACTAGCGGCCTCCTACGAGCAGTACTTC.